This T cell receptor beta chain was recovered during a study of blood T cell repertoires in COVID-19. The authors' processing: Reference gene primers were amplified, and this amplification served to estimate nucleated cell counts. Some clones are missing from TCRdb's copy, which holds only in-frame ones; the method was immunoSEQ multiplex PCR. V, J and clone size reflect that table, while D and trimming were determined from the DNA. In the table there are around 130,000 clones, 75% to 90% of which are singletons. The CDR3 loop spans 12 amino acids. Trimming pared 5 bases from V and 9 bases from J, leaving 11 bases between. CDR1 is LGHDT, CDR2 YNNKEL, per germline (reference sequence).

Sequencing was performed on peripheral blood. The source of this sequence is a human donor in a cohort sampled during active COVID-19. The V gene is TRBV3-1 (or the pseudogene TRBV3-2), the J gene TRBJ1-5; D remains ambiguous. The CDR3 reads CASSVSGGPQHF. The CDR3 region has the DNA TGTGCCAGCAGCGTCAGCGGCGGGCCCCAGCATTTT.